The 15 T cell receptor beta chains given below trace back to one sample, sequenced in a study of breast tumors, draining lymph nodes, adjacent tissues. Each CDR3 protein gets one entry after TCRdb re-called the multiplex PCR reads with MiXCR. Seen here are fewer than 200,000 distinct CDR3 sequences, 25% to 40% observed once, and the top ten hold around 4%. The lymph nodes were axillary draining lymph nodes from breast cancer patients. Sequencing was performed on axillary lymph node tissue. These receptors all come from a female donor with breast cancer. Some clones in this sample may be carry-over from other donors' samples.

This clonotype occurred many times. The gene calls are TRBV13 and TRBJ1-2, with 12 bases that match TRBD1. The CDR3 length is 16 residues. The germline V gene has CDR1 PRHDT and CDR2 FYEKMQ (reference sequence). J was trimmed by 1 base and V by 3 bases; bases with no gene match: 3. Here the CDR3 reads CASSLGQGAHNYGYTF. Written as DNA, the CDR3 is TGTGCCAGCAGCTTGGGACAGGGGGCGCATAACTATGGCTACACCTTC.

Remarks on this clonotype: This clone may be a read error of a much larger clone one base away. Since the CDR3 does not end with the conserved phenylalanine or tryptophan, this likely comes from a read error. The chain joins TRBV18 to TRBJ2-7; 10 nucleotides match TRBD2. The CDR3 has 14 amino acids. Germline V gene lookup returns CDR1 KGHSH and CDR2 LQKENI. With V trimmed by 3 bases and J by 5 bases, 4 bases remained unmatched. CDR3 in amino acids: CASSPQREGNEQYS. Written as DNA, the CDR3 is TGTGCCAGCTCACCTCAGCGGGAGGGGAACGAGCAGTACTCC.

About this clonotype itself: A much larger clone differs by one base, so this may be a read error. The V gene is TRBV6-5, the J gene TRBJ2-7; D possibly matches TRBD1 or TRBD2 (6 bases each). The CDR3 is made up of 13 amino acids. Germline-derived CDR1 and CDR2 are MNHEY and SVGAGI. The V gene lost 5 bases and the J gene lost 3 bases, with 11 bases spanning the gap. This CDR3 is CASSHKGGYEQYF. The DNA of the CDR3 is TGTGCCAGCAGTCATAAGGGGGGCTACGAGCAGTACTTC.

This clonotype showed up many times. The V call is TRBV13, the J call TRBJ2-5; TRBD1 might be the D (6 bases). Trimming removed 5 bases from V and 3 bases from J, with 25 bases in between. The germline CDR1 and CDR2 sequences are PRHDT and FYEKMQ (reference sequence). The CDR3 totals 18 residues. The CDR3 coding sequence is TGTGCCAGCAGCCCACGGACACAGGGAGAGCTGGGGGAAGAGACCCAGTACTTC. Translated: CASSPRTQGELGEETQYF.

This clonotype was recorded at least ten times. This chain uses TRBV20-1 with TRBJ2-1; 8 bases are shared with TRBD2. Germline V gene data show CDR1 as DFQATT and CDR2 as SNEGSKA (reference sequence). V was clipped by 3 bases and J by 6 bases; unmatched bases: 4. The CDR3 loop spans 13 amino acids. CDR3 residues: CSASGGASNEQFF. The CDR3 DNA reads TGCAGTGCTAGCGGGGGGGCCTCCAATGAGCAGTTCTTC.

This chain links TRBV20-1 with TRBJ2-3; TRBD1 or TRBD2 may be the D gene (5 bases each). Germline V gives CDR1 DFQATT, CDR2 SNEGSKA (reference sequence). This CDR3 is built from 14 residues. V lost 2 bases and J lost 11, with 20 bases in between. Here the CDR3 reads CSARRDPQGSEQYF. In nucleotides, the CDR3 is TGCAGTGCTAGACGGGACCCCCAGGGATCCGAGCAGTATTTT.

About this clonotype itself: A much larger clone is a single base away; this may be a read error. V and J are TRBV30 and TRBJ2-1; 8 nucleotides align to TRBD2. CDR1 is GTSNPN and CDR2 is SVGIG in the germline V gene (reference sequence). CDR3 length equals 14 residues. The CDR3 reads CAWSPPGLVNEQLF. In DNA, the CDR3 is TGTGCCTGGAGTCCCCCGGGACTAGTTAATGAGCAGCTCTTC.

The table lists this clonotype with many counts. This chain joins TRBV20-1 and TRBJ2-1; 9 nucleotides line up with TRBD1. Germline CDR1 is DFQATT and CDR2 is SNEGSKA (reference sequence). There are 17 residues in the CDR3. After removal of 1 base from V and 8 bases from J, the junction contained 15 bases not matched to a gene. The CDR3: CSARGVPEGQGVDEQFF. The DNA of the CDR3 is TGCAGTGCTAGAGGGGTTCCGGAGGGACAGGGAGTGGATGAGCAGTTCTTC.

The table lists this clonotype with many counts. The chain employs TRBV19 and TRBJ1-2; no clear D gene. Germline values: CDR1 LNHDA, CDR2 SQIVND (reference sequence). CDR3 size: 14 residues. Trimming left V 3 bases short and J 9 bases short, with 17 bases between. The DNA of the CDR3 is TGTGCCAGTAGTATTGGGGTCCAGGACCGGCGCTACACCTTC. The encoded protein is CASSIGVQDRRYTF.

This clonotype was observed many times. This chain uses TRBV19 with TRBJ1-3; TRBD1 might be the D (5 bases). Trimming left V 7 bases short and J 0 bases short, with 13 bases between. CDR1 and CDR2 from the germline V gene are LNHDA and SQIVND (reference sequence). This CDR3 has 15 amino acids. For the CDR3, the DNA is TGTGCCAGTACGTGGGGCGCCGTCTCTGGAAACACCATATATTTT. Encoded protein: CASTWGAVSGNTIYF.

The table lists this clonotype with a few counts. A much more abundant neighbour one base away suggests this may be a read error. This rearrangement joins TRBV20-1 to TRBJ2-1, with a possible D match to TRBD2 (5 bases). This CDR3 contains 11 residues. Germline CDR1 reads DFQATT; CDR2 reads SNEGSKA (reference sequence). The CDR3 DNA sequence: TGCAGTGCCACCTTTTTGCGCGGACTGTCCTTC. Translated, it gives CSATFLRGLSF.

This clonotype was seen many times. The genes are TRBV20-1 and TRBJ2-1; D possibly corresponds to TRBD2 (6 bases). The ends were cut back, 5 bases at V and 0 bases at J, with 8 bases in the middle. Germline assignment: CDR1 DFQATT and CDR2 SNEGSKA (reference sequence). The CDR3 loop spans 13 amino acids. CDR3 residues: CSAYGSSYNEQFF. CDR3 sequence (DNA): TGCAGTGCTTACGGGAGCTCCTACAATGAGCAGTTCTTC.

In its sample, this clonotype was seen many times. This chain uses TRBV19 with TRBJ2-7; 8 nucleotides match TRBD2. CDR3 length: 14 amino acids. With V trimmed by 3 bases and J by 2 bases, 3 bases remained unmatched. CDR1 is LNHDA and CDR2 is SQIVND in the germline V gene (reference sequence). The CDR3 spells CASSIRRGAYEQYF. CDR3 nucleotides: TGTGCCAGTAGTATCCGGCGGGGGGCCTACGAGCAGTACTTC. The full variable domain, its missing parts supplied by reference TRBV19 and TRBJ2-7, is DGGITQSPKYLFRKEGQNVTLSCEQNLNHDAMYWYRQDPGQGLRLIYYSQIVNDFQKGDIAEGYSVSREKKESFPLTVTSAQKNPTAFYLCASSIRRGAYEQYFGPGTRLTVT.

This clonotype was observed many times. The CDR3 DNA reads TGTGCCAGCAGTGACGGGCCCAACGAAAAACTGTTTTTT. This codes for CASSDGPNEKLFF. The chain combines TRBV6-4 with TRBJ1-4; the D is unclear. Germline assignment: CDR1 MRHNA and CDR2 SNTAGT. V lost 2 bases and J 8 bases, leaving 9 bases between the germline ends. This CDR3 is built from 13 residues.

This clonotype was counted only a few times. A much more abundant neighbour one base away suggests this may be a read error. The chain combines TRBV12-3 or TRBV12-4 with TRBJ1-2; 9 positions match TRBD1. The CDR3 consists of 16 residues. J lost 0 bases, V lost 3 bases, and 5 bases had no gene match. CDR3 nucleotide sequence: TGTGCCAGCAGTTTCGACAGGGGGACAGCTAACTATGGCTACACCTTC. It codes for CASSFDRGTANYGYTF.